A selection of T cell receptor beta chains follows, all from one sample in a study of PD-L1 blockade in urothelial cancer. Data came from immunoSEQ multiplex PCR; TCRdb stores just in-frame clones and leaves some out. Here the sample spans 85,000 to 90,000 clones, roughly 90% being singletons. The specimen comprised PBMCs, sampled around atezolizumab (anti-PD-L1) treatment. These receptor sequences come from a man between 60 and 75 years old with urothelial cancer. Both conserved end residues are part of each CDR3. A D gene is named only where the DNA matches it firmly. Rows give clone size only sometimes, using once, few, many, or a class for an expanded clone.

clone_size	v_call	j_call	d_call	cdr3_nt	cdr3_aa
-	TRBV30	TRBJ2-7	TRBD1	TGTGCCTGGCAGGACAGGGGCCTTTTCTACGAGCAGTACTTC	CAWQDRGLFYEQYF
-	TRBV4-2	TRBJ2-2	-	TGTGCCAGCAGCCAAGAGATAGGGGTCGACACCGGGGAGCTGTTTTTT	CASSQEIGVDTGELFF
-	TRBV18	TRBJ2-1	TRBD2	TGTGCCAGCTCACCGCTTAAAACTAGCGCGGGGGAGCAGTTCTTC	CASSPLKTSAGEQFF
once	TRBV4-2	TRBJ1-2	TRBD1	TGTGCCAGCAGCCCGCCGACAGGGACGTATGGCTACACCTTC	CASSPPTGTYGYTF
-	TRBV7-9	TRBJ1-3	-	TGTGCCAGCAGCGCGTCAGGGCCGGACACCATATATTTT	CASSASGPDTIYF
-	TRBV18	TRBJ2-7	-	TGTGCCAGCTCACCGGCCGCTGAGGGTTTGGTAACGGACGAGCAGTACTTC	CASSPAAEGLVTDEQYF
-	TRBV9	TRBJ1-3	TRBD1	TGTGCCAGCAGCGTAATACTCAGGACAGGCCTATATTTT	CASSVILRTGLYF
-	TRBV5-5	TRBJ2-5	TRBD1	TGTGCCAGCAGCTTGTATTATGTGGGACAGGGGGCGCATTTTGGAGAGACCCAGTACTTC	CASSLYYVGQGAHFGETQYF
-	TRBV5-4	TRBJ2-3	TRBD1	TGTGCCAGCAGCCGCCAACAGGGGGCGCGGGTAGATACGCAGTATTTT	CASSRQQGARVDTQYF
-	TRBV19	TRBJ1-5	-	TGTGCCAGTAGTAGGGCGGGCATTAATCAGCCCCAGCATTTT	CASSRAGINQPQHF
-	TRBV7-2	TRBJ2-3	-	TGTGCCAGCAGCTTAGCAGGGGTGGTAGATACGCAGTATTTT	CASSLAGVVDTQYF
-	TRBV19	TRBJ1-1	-	TGTGCCAGTAGTCCCTCCCGGGACAAACATTTGAACACTGAAGCTTTCTTT	CASSPSRDKHLNTEAFF
once	TRBV5-1	TRBJ2-7	-	TGCGCCAGCAGCTTGGCGCAGGAAACCTACGAGCAGTACTTC	CASSLAQETYEQYF
-	TRBV7-2	TRBJ1-6	TRBD1	TGTGCCAGCAGCTTCCGGACAGGGGTGACCTATAATTCACCCCTCCACTTT	CASSFRTGVTYNSPLHF
-	TRBV9	TRBJ2-3	-	TGTGCCAGCAGCGGGAAGGGGAACACAGATACGCAGTATTTT	CASSGKGNTDTQYF
once	TRBV21-1	TRBJ2-3	-	TGTGCCAGCAGCTCCCGGGACAGGGGTGGAGATACGCAGTATTTT	CASSSRDRGGDTQYF
-	TRBV21-1	TRBJ1-2	-	TGTGCCAGCAGCAAGTTAGAAATCTATGGCTACACCTTC	CASSKLEIYGYTF
-	TRBV5-8	TRBJ1-1	-	TGTGCCAGCAGCTTGTTCGGGACTGAAGCTTTCTTT	CASSLFGTEAFF
once	TRBV4-2	TRBJ2-2	-	TGTGCCAGCAGCCAAGACTCTGGGGGCCTGGACACCGGGGAGCTGTTTTTT	CASSQDSGGLDTGELFF
-	TRBV7-2	TRBJ2-3	TRBD2	TGTGCCAGCAGCGCGGGAGGTGGAGGGGTAGTTGGCACAGATACGCAGTATTTT	CASSAGGGGVVGTDTQYF
-	TRBV6-5	TRBJ1-6	-	TGTGCCAGCAGTTACGGGGGGTTGAATTCACCCCTCCACTTT	CASSYGGLNSPLHF
-	TRBV30	TRBJ1-2	-	TGTGCCTGCAGAAAAACAGGGTCCTATGGCTACACCTTC	CACRKTGSYGYTF
-	TRBV29-1	TRBJ2-7	TRBD2	TGCAGCGCTCTAATGACTAGCGGGAGGTCGAGGAGAAGCTCCTACGAGCAGTACTTC	CSALMTSGRSRRSSYEQYF
-	TRBV5-4	TRBJ2-3	-	TGTGCCAGCAGCTCGGCCGGGGTTGTAGAATATACGCAGTATTTT	CASSSAGVVEYTQYF
-	TRBV28	TRBJ1-2	-	TGTGCCAGCAGTGTATACCATCTACCGCATGGCTACACCTTC	CASSVYHLPHGYTF
-	TRBV4-1	TRBJ2-3	-	TGCGCCAGCAGCCAAGTGGCAGAAGATACGCAGTATTTT	CASSQVAEDTQYF
-	TRBV5-6	TRBJ1-2	-	TGTGCCAGCAGCTTCTATACCCCGTCTGGCTACACCTTC	CASSFYTPSGYTF
-	TRBV7-2	TRBJ2-5	TRBD2	TGTGCCAGCAGCGCCTGGGGCGGGACTAGCGTGGAGACCCAGTACTTC	CASSAWGGTSVETQYF
few	TRBV28	TRBJ1-1	-	TGTGCCAGCAGCCTACGGGGAAGGGGGTATAACACTGAAGCTTTCTTT	CASSLRGRGYNTEAFF
few	TRBV2	TRBJ2-7	TRBD1	TGTGCCAGCGGGGACAGGGGCGCCTACGAGCAGTACTTC	CASGDRGAYEQYF
-	TRBV5-8	TRBJ2-2	-	TGTGCCAGCAGCCCTCGGACTGGCACCGGGGAGCTGTTTTTT	CASSPRTGTGELFF
-	TRBV7-6	TRBJ2-7	-	TGTGCCAGCACCCAGGGGGCGGGGGGGCTCTGGGAGCAGTACTTC	CASTQGAGGLWEQYF
-	TRBV30	TRBJ2-5	-	TGTGCCTGGACCAGGGGAGCCTTAGAGACCCAGTACTTC	CAWTRGALETQYF
once	TRBV11-3	TRBJ2-3	-	TGTGCCAGCAGCCTCACCGAAGGGGTTGAGGGCACAGATACGCAGTATTTT	CASSLTEGVEGTDTQYF
-	TRBV4-3	TRBJ2-3	-	TGCGCCAGCAGCCTTCGGACAGCGAGCACAGATACGCAGTATTTT	CASSLRTASTDTQYF
once	TRBV29-1	TRBJ1-4	-	TGCAGCGTTGCGGACAGAAATGAAAAACTGTTTTTT	CSVADRNEKLFF
once	TRBV4-2	TRBJ2-7	-	TGTGCCAGCAGCAGAGAGCCGACAGGGAGCGGGTTCAAGCAGTACTTC	CASSREPTGSGFKQYF
-	TRBV5-6	TRBJ2-3	-	TGTGCCAGCAGCCTCTCCACAGATACGCAGTATTTT	CASSLSTDTQYF
-	TRBV9	TRBJ1-6	-	TGTGCCAGCAGCGTAGACCCAGGGATCGGTTCACCCCTCCACTTT	CASSVDPGIGSPLHF
-	TRBV10-3	TRBJ1-5	-	TGTGCCATCAGTTCGGACATTAGCAATCAGCCCCAGCATTTT	CAISSDISNQPQHF
-	TRBV29-1	TRBJ2-7	TRBD2	TGCAGCGGGACTGGGACTAGCGGGGGAGTTTTGGAGCAGTACTTC	CSGTGTSGGVLEQYF
-	TRBV5-1	TRBJ2-5	-	TGCGCCAGCAGCTTGGATTATGGAACGGGGGTGGGGGAGACCCAGTACTTC	CASSLDYGTGVGETQYF
-	TRBV18	TRBJ2-3	TRBD2	TGTGCCAGCCCCAAACCAGGACTAGGGTCAGATACGCAGTATTTT	CASPKPGLGSDTQYF
-	TRBV27	TRBJ2-7	-	TGTGCCAGCAGGGCGCGTCGGGGAACCTACGAGCAGTACTTC	CASRARRGTYEQYF
-	TRBV29-1	TRBJ2-1	-	TGCAGCGTTTACTCAGGTGCCAATGAGCAGTTCTTC	CSVYSGANEQFF
few	TRBV28	TRBJ1-2	-	TGTGCCAGCGGTAGTCCAGGGTCGGGTAATGGCTACACCTTC	CASGSPGSGNGYTF
-	TRBV10-3	TRBJ2-7	-	TGTGCCATCAGTGATAGCAGGGACGAGCAGTACTTC	CAISDSRDEQYF
once	TRBV11-2	TRBJ1-4	-	TGTGCCAGCAGCTCCCTTCAGGGCAGGGAAAAACTGTTTTTT	CASSSLQGREKLFF
-	TRBV7-3	TRBJ2-7	-	TGTGCCAGCAGCCCAGCACAGGGAGGGAACTACGAGCAGTACTTC	CASSPAQGGNYEQYF
-	TRBV7-2	TRBJ2-7	TRBD2	TGTGCCAGCAGCTTAAAAGGTAGCGGGGCGACCTACGAGCAGTACTTC	CASSLKGSGATYEQYF
-	TRBV11-2	TRBJ2-1	TRBD2	TGTGCCAGCAGGCAACTAGCGACTGAGCAGTTCTTC	CASRQLATEQFF
-	TRBV11-2	TRBJ2-5	-	TGTGCCAGCAGCTTCTACCGACTAAGCCTGGGGGAGACCCAGTACTTC	CASSFYRLSLGETQYF
-	TRBV7-9	TRBJ2-5	TRBD1	TGTGCCAGCAGCCCCCGACAGGGGACCCCGGGGGAGACCCAGTACTTC	CASSPRQGTPGETQYF